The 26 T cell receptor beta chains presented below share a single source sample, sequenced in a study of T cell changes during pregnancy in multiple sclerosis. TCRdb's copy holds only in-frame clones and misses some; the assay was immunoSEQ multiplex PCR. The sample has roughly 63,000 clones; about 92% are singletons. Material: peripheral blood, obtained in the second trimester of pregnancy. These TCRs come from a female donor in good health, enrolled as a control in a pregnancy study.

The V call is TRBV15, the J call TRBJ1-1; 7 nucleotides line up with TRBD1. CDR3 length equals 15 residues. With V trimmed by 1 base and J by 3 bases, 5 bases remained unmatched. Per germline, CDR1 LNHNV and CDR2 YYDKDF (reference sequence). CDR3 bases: TGTGCCACCAGCAGAGTCCCAGGGGGTGACACTGAAGCTTTCTTT. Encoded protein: CATSRVPGGDTEAFF. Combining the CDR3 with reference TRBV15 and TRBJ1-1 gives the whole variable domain DAMVIQNPRYQVTQFGKPVTLSCSQTLNHNVMYWYQQKSSQAPKLLFHYYDKDFNNEADTPDNFQSRRPNTSFCFLDIRSPGLGDTAMYLCATSRVPGGDTEAFFGQGTRLTVV.

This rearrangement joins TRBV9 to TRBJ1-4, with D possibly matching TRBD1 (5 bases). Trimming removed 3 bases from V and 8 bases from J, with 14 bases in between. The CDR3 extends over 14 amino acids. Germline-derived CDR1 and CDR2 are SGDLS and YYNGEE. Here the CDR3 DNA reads TGTGCCAGCAGCGCTGCGGCAGGGAACGAAAAACTGTTTTTT. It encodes CASSAAAGNEKLFF.

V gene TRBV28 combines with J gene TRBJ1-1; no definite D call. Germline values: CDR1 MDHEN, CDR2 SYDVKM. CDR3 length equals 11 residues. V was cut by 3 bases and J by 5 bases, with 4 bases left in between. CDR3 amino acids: CASSFLTEAFF. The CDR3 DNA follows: TGTGCCAGCAGTTTTCTTACTGAAGCTTTCTTT. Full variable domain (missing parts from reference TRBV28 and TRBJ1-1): DVKVTQSSRYLVKRTGEKVFLECVQDMDHENMFWYRQDPGLGLRLIYFSYDVKMKEKGDIPEGYSVSREKKERFSLILESASTNQTSMYLCASSFLTEAFFGQGTRLTVV.

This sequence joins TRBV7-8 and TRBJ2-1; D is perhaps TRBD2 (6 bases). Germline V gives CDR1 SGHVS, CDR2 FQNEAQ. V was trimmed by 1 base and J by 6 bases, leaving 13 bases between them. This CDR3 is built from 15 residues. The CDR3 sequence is CASSLDGGLLNEQFF. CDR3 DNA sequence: TGTGCCAGCAGCTTAGACGGGGGTCTGCTCAATGAGCAGTTCTTC.

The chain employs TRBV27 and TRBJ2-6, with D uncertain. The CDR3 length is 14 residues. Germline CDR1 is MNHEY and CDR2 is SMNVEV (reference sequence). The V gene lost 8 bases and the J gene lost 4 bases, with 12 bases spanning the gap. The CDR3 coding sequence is TGTGCCAGCTCACCCCGAGGAGGGGCCAACGTCCTGACTTTC. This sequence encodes CASSPRGGANVLTF.

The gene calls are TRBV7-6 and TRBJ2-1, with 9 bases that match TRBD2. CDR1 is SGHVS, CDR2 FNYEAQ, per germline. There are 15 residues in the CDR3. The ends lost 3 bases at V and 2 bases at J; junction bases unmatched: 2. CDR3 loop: CASSLLAGTYNEQFF. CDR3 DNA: TGTGCCAGCAGCTTGCTAGCGGGGACCTACAATGAGCAGTTCTTC.

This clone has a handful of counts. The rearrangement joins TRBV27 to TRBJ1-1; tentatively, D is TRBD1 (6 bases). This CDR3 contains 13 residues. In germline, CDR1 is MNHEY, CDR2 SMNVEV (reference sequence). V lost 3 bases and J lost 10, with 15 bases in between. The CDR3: CASSFSRDTVAFF. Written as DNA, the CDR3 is TGTGCCAGCAGTTTTTCCCGGGACACGGTAGCTTTCTTT.

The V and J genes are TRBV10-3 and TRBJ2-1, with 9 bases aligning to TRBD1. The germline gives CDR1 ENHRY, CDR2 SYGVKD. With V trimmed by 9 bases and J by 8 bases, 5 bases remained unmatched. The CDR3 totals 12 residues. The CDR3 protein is CAIQGATYEQFF. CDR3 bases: TGTGCCATACAGGGGGCGACCTATGAGCAGTTCTTC.

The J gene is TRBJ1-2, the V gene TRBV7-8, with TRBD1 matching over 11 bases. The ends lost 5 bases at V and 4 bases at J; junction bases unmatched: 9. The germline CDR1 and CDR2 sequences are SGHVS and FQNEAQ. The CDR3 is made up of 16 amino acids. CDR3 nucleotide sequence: TGTGCCAGCAGCCTGGACAGGGGGCGCAGCGGCTATGGCTACACCTTC. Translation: CASSLDRGRSGYGYTF.

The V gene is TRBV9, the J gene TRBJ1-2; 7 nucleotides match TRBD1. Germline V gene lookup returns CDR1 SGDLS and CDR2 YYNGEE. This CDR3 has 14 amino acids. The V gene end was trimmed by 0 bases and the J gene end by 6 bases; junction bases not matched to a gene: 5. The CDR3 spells CASSVGTGGHGYTF. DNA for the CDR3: TGTGCCAGCAGCGTAGGGACAGGAGGTCATGGCTACACCTTC.

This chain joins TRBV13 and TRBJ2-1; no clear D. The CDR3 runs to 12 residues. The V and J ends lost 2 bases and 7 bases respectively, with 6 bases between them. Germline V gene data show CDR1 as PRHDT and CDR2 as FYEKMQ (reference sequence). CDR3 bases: TGTGCCAGCAGCTTACGGCGGAATGAGCAGTTCTTC. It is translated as CASSLRRNEQFF.

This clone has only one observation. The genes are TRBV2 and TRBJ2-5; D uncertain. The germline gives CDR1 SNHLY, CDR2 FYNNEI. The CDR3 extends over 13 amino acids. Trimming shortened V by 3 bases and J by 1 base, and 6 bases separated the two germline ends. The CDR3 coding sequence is TGTGCCAGCAGTGATAATAGCCAAGAGACCCAGTACTTC. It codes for CASSDNSQETQYF.

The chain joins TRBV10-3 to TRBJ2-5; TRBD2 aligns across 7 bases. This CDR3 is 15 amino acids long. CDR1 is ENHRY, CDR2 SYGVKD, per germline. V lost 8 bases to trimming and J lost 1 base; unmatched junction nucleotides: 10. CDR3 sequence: CAISNLGGTQETQYF. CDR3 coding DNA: TGTGCCATCTCGAACCTCGGGGGGACCCAAGAGACCCAGTACTTC.

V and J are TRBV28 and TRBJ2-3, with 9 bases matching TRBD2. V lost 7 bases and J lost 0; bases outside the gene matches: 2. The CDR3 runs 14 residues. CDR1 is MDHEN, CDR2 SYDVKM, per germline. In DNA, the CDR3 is TGTGCCAGCAAGGCGGGAGGGAGCACAGATACGCAGTATTTT. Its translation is CASKAGGSTDTQYF.

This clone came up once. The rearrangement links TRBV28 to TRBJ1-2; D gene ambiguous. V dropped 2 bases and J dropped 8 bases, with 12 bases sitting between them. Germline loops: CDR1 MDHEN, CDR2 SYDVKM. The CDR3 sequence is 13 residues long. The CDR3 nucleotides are TGTGCCAGCAGTTTAATCCAGGCGGGGGGCTACACCTTC. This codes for CASSLIQAGGYTF.

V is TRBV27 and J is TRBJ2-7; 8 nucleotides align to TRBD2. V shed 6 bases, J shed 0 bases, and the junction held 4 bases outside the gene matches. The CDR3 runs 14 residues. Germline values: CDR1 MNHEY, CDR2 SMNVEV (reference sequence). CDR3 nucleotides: TGTGCCAGCAGCGGGGGGGGTAGCTCCTACGAGCAGTACTTC. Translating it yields CASSGGGSSYEQYF.

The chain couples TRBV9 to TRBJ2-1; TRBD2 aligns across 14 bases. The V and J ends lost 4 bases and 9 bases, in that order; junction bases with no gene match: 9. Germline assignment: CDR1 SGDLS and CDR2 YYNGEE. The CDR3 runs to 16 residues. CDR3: CASSPRLAGGQREQFF. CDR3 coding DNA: TGTGCCAGCAGCCCCCGACTAGCGGGAGGGCAACGTGAGCAGTTCTTC.

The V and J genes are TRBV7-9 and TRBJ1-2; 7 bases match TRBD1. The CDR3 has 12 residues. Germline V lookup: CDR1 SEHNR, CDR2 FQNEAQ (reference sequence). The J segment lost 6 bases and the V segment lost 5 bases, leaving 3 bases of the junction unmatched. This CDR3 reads CASSRDRDGYTF. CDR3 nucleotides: TGTGCCAGCAGCCGAGACAGGGATGGCTACACCTTC. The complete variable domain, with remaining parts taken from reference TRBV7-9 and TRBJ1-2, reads DTGVSQNPRHKITKRGQNVTFRCDPISEHNRLYWYRQTLGQGPEFLTYFQNEAQLEKSRLLSDRFSAERPKGSFSTLEIQRTEQGDSAMYLCASSRDRDGYTFGSGTRLTVV.

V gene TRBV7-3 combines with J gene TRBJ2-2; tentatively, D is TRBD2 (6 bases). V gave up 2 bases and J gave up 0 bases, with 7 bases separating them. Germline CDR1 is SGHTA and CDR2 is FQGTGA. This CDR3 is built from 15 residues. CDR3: CASSLAGSNTGELFF. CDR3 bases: TGTGCCAGCAGCTTAGCGGGGTCGAACACCGGGGAGCTGTTTTTT. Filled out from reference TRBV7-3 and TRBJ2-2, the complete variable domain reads GAGVSQTPSNKVTEKGKYVELRCDPISGHTALYWYRQSLGQGPEFLIYFQGTGAADDSGLPNDRFFAVRPEGSVSTLKIQRTERGDSAVYLCASSLAGSNTGELFFGEGSRLTVL.

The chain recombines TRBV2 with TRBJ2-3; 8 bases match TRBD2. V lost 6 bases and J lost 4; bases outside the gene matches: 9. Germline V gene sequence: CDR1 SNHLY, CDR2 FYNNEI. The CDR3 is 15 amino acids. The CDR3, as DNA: TGTGCCAGCAGGGAGTGGCGGGGGGTCCCAGATACGCAGTATTTT. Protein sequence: CASREWRGVPDTQYF.

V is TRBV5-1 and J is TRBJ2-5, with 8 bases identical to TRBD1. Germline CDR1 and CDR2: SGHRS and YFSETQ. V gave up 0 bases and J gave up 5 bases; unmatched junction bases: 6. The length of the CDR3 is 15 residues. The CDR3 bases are TGCGCCAGCAGCTTGGTGCAGGGGGCGCGGGAGACCCAGTACTTC. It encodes CASSLVQGARETQYF.

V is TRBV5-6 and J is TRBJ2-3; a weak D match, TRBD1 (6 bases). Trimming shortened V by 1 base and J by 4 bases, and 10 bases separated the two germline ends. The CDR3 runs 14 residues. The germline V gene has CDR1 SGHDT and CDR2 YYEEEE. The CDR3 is CASSLNREPDTQYF. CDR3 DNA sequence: TGTGCCAGCAGCTTGAACAGGGAGCCAGATACGCAGTATTTT.

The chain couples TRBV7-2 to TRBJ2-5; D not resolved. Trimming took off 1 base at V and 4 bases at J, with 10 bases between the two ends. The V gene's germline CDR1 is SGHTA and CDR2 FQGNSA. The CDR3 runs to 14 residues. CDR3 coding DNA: TGTGCCAGCAGCTTAGTAGCCGTCTCAGAGACCCAGTACTTC. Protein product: CASSLVAVSETQYF.

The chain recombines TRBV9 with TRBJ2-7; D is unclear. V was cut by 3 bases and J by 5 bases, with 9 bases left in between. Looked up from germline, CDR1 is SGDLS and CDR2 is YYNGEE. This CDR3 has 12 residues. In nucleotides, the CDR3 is TGTGCCAGCAGCGGGGCTTCGAACGAGCAGTACTTC. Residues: CASSGASNEQYF.

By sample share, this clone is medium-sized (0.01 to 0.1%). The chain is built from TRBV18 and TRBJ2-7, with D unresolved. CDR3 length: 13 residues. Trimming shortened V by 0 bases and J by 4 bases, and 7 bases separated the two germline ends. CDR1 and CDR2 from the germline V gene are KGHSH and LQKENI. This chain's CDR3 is CASSPPQEYEQYF. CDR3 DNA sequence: TGTGCCAGCTCACCACCGCAAGAGTACGAGCAGTACTTC.

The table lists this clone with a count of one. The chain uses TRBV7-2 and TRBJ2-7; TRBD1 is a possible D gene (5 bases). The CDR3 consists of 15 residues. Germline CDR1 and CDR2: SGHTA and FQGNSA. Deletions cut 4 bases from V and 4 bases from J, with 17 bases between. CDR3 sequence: CASSSGPSDSYEQYF. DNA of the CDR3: TGTGCCAGCAGCTCGGGCCCTTCAGACAGTTACGAGCAGTACTTC.